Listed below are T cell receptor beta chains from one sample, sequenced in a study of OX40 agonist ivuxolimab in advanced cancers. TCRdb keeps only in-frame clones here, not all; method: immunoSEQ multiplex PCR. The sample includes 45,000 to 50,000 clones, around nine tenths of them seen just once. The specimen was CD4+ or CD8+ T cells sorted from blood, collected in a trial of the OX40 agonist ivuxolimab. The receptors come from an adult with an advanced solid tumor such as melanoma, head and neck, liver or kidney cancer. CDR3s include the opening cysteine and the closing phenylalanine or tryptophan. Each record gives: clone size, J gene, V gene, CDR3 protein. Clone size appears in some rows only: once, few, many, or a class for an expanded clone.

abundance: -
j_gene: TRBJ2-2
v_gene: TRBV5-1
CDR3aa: CASEGDTGELFF

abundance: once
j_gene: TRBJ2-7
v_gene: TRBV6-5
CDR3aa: CASSYNRDYEQYF

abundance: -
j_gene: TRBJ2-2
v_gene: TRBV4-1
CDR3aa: CASSQLAGGLTGELFF

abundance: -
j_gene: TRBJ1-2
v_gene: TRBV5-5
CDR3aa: CASSLALGTGYGYTF

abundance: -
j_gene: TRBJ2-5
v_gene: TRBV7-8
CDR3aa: CASRSGASGGETQYF

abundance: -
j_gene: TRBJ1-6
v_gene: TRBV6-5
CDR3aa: CASSYQTGGNSPLHF

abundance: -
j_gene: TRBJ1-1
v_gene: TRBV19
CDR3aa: CASSIGGRGTEAFF

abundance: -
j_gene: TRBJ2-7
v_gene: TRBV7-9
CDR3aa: CASTPLPSAREQYF

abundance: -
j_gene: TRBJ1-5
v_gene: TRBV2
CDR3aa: CASSEGTGHQPQHF

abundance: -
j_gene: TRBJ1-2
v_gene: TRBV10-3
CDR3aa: CAISDTGTAFNYGYTF

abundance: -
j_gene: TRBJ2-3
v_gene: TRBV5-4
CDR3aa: CASSLRGISTDTQYF

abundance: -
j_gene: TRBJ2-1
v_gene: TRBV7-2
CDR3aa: CASSLAVYDNEQFF

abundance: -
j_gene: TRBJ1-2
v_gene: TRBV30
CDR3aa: CAWRDLGGGYGYTF

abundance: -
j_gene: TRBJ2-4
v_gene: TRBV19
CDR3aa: CASSGDPKGAKNIQYF

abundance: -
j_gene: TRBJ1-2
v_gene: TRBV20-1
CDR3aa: CSARGGDGYTF

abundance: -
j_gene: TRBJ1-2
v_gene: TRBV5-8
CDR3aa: CASSLDTRGGYGYTF

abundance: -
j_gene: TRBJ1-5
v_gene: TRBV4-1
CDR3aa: CASSPRTGPQPQHF

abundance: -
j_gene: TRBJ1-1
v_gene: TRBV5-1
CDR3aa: CASSFGTGMNTEAFF

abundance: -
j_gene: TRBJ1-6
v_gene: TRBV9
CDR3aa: CASTLRDRDNSPLHF

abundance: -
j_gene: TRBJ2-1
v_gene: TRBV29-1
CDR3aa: CSVGTSGDYNEQFF

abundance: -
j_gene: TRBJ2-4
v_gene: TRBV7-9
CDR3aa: CASTDSRDSAKNIQYF

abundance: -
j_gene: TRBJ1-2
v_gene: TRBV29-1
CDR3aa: CSALGDRGRDYGYTF

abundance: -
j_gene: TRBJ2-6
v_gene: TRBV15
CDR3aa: CATSTRKRSGANVLTF

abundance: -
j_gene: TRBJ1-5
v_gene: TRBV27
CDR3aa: CASRSLGNQPQHF

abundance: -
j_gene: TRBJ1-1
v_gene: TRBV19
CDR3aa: CASTPTGGPTEAFF

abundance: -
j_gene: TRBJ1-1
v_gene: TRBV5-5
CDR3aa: CASSLDDTEAFF

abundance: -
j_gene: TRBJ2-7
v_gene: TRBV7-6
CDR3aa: CASSVGQTYEQYF

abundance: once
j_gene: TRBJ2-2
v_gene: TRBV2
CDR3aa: CASSEERGLSGELFF

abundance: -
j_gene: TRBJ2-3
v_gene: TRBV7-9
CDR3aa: CASSRHPGGTSTDTQYF

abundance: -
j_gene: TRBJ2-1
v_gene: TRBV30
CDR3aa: CAWSPNYNEQFF

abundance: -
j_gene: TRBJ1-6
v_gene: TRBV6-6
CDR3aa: CASSYSWGQNSPLHF

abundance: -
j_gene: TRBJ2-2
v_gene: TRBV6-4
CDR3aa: CASSDSGETGELFF

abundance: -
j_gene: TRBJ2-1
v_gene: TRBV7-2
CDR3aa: CASSLKGAGNEQFF

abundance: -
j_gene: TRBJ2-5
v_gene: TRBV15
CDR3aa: CATGLAKETQYF

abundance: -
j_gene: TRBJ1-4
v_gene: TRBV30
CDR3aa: CAWTSAETNEKLFF

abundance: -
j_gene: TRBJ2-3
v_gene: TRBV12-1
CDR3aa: CASSPRIAGGRNTSTDTQYF

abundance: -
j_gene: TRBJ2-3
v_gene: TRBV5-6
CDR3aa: CASSRAETQYF

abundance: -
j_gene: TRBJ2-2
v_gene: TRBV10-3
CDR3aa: CAISESAGITHTGELFF

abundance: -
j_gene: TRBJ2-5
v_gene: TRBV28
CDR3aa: CASSLNPAEPLAGPRETQYF

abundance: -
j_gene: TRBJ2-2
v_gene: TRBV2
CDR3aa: CASSQSVGYTGELFF

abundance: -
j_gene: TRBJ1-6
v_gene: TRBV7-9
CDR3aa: CASSGDSPLHF

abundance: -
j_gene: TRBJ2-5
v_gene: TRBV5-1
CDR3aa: CASSLDRGKETQYF

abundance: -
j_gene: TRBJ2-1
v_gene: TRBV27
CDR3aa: CASSLRGGVAEQFF

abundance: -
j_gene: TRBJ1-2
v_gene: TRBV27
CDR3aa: CASRGFNYGYTF

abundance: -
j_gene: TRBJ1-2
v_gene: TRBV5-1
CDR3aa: CASSSAGGDNYGYTF

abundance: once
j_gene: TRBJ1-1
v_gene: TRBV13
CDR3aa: CASSPNGGTEAFF

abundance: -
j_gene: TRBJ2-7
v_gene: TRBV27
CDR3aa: CASSPSRTGYEQYF

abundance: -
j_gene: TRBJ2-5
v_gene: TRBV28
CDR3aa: CASRSSGTSGGPRGETQYF

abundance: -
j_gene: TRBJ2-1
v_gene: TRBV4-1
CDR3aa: CASSQDRSFEQFF

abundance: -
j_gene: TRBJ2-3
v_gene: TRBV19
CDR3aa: CASSSSGGRGDTQYF